This T cell receptor beta chain was captured by sequencing in a study of blood T cell repertoires in COVID-19. Overall study context: Samples of COVID-19 (acute and convalescent) were obtained from the United States, Italy and Spain. Sources were T cells, B-cell-depleted T cells, or PBMCs; the material itself was cDNA or gDNA.

V trimming: 4 bases; J trimming: 2 bases; junction bases outside the gene matches: 4. The CDR3 spans 15 residues. Per the germline V gene, CDR1 is SGDLS and CDR2 is YYNGEE. Original processing methods: Scientists estimated how many nucleated cells there were by amplifying reference gene primers. TCRdb keeps only in-frame clones here, not all; method: immunoSEQ multiplex PCR. That table is the source of V, J and clone size, and D and trimming were worked out from the DNA. The sample lists about 250,000 clones, 83% occurring once. Sequencing used peripheral blood. This sequence was found in an elderly man with acute or convalescent COVID-19. The chain employs TRBV9 and TRBJ1-4; 8 bases fit TRBD1. The CDR3 loop reads CASSPRQGTNEKLFF. In DNA form, the CDR3 reads TGTGCCAGCAGCCCCCGACAGGGGACTAATGAAAAACTGTTTTTT.